This is a list of T cell receptor beta chains from one sample in a study of T cell clones after liver transplantation. Profiling relied on immunoSEQ multiplex PCR, and the TCRdb table lists in-frame clones only, not all of them. The sample has 68,000 or so clones; almost 95% are singletons. The input for sequencing was CD4+ T cells from blood, taken less than 26 months after liver transplant. All receptors derive from a human patient who received a liver transplant. The graft donor may have given rise to some T cells. Each CDR3 is given with its conserved first and last residue. The order of the fields is V gene, CDR3 protein.

v_gene: TRBV5-1
CDR3aa: CASSFQTGGTDTQYF

v_gene: TRBV28
CDR3aa: CASGVRTLTYEQYF

v_gene: TRBV19
CDR3aa: CASSIGQATMNTEAFF

v_gene: TRBV5-6
CDR3aa: CASSLSGGTEAFF

v_gene: TRBV6-5
CDR3aa: CASSYSGLTEAFF

v_gene: TRBV29-1
CDR3aa: CSVDGEAHGWNGYTF

v_gene: TRBV11-3
CDR3aa: CASSFDLAGGYNEQFF

v_gene: TRBV29-1
CDR3aa: CSAQGAGTEAFF

v_gene: TRBV14
CDR3aa: CASSQVARFPRDEQYF

v_gene: TRBV12-5
CDR3aa: CASAPAQVTYEQYF

v_gene: TRBV7-9
CDR3aa: CASSSQGNTGELFF

v_gene: TRBV6-1
CDR3aa: CASSELSGFSASEQYF

v_gene: TRBV5-1
CDR3aa: CASSVGGVKETQYF